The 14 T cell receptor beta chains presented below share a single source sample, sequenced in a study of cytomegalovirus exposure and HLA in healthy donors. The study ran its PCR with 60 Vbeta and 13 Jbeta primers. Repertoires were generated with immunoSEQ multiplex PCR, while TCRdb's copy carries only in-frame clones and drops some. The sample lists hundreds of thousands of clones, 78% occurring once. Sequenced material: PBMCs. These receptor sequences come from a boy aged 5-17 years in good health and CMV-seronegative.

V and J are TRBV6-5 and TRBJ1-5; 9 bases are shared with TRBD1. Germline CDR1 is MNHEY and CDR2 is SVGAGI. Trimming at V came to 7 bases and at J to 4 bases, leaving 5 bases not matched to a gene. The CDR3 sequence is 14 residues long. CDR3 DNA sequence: TGTGCCAGCACGGGTGGACAGGGGAATCAGCCCCAGCATTTT. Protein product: CASTGGQGNQPQHF.

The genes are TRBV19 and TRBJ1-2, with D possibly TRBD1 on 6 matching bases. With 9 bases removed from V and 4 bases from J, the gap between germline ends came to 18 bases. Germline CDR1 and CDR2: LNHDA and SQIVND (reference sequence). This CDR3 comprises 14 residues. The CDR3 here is CASSGQPSAYGYTF. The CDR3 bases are TGTGCCAGCAGCGGACAGCCCTCCGCCTATGGCTACACCTTC.

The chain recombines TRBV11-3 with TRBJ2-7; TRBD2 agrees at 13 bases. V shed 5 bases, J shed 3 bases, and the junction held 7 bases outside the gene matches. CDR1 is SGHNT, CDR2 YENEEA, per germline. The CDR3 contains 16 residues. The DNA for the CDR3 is TGTGCCAGCAGCCCAACTAGCGGGAGGGCCATCTACGAGCAGTACTTC. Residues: CASSPTSGRAIYEQYF.

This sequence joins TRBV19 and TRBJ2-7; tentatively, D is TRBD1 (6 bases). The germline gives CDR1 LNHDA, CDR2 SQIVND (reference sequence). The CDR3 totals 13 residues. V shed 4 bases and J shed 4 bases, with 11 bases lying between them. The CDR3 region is CASSTYRDYEQYF. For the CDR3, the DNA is TGTGCCAGTAGTACTTACAGGGATTACGAGCAGTACTTC.

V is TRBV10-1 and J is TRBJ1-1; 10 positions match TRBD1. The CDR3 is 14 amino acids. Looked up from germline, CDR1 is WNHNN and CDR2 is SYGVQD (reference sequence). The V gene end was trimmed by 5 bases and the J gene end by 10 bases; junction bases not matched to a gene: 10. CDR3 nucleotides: TGCGCCAGCAGTCGGGACAGGGGAATCTGCGGAGCTTTCTTT. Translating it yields CASSRDRGICGAFF.

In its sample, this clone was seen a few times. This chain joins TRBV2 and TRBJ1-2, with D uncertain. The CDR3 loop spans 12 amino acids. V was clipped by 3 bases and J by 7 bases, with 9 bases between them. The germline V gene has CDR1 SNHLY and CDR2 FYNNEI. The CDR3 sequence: CASSEERAGYTF. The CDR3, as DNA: TGTGCCAGCAGTGAGGAGAGGGCTGGCTACACCTTC.

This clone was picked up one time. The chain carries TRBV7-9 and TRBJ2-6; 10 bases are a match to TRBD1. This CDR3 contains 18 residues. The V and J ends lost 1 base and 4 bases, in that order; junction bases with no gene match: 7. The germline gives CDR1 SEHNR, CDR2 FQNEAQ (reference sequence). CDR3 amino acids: CASSLGETGGAGANVLTF. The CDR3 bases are TGTGCCAGCAGCTTAGGAGAGACAGGGGGCGCGGGGGCCAACGTCCTGACTTTC.

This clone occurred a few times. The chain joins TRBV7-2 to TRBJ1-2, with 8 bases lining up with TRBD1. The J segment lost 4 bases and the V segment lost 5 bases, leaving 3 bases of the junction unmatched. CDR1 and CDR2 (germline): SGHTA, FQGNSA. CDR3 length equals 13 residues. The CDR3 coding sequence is TGTGCCAGCAGCCAGGACAGGGCCTATGGCTACACCTTC. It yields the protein CASSQDRAYGYTF.

DNA for the CDR3: TGTGCCAGCGTGGTGGGCGTACTCACTGAAGCTTTCTTT. The encoded protein is CASVVGVLTEAFF. V usage is TRBV6-1 and J usage is TRBJ1-1; unclear D gene. From germline, CDR1 is MNHNS and CDR2 SASEGT. The CDR3 extends over 13 amino acids. V gave up 8 bases and J gave up 4 bases, with 14 bases separating them.

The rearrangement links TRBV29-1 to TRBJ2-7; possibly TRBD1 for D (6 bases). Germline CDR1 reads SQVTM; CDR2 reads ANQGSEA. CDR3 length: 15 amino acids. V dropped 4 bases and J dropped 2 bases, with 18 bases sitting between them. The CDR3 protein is CSVALNRDTPYEQYF. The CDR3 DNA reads TGCAGCGTTGCATTAAACCGGGACACTCCCTACGAGCAGTACTTC.

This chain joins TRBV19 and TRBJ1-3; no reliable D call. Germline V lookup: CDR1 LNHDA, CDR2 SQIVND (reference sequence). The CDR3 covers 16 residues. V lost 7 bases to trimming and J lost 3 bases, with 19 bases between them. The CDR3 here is CASTGWVGYGGNTIYF. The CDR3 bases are TGTGCCAGTACCGGGTGGGTCGGGTACGGTGGAAACACCATATATTTT.

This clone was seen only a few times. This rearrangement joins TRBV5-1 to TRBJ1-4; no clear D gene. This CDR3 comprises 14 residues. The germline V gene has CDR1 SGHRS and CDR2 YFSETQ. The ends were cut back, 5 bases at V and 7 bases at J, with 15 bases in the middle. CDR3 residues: CASRLRPQIEKLFF. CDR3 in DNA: TGCGCCAGCAGACTCAGGCCGCAGATTGAAAAACTGTTTTTT.

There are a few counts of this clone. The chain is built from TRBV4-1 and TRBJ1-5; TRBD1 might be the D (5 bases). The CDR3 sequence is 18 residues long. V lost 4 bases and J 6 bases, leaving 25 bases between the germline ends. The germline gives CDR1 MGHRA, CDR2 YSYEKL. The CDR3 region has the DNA TGCGCCAGCAGCCGCGTCGCGATCAGGGAAGTGACGCGTCAGCCCCAGCATTTT. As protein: CASSRVAIREVTRQPQHF.

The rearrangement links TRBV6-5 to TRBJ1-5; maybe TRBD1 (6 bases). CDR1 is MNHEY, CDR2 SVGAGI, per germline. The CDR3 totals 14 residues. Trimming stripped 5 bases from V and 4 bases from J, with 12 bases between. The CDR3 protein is CASSPRRGNQPQHF. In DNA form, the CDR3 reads TGTGCCAGCAGTCCCCGAAGGGGGAATCAGCCCCAGCATTTT.